This T cell receptor beta chain was captured in a study of blood T cell repertoires in COVID-19. Study background: The analysed material was cDNA or gDNA that came from T cells, B-cell-depleted T cells, or PBMCs.

In the original analysis: Amplified reference gene primers provided the basis for estimating nucleated cell counts. Assay used: immunoSEQ multiplex PCR; TCRdb lists only in-frame clones, some missing. V, J and clone size are those of that table, while D and trimming were read from the DNA. This table holds some 99,000 clones, about nine tenths found once. The CDR3 covers 14 residues. Trimming took 3 bases from V and 4 from J; bases not matched to a gene: 3. The germline V gene encodes CDR1 LGHNA and CDR2 YSLEER. The receptor was isolated from a human donor in a cohort sampled during active COVID-19. This chain uses TRBV4-3 with TRBJ1-1; 9 nucleotides agree with TRBD1. Input material: peripheral blood. The CDR3 sequence: CASSHRQGVTEAFF. The CDR3 DNA sequence: TGCGCCAGCAGCCACCGACAGGGGGTCACTGAAGCTTTCTTT.